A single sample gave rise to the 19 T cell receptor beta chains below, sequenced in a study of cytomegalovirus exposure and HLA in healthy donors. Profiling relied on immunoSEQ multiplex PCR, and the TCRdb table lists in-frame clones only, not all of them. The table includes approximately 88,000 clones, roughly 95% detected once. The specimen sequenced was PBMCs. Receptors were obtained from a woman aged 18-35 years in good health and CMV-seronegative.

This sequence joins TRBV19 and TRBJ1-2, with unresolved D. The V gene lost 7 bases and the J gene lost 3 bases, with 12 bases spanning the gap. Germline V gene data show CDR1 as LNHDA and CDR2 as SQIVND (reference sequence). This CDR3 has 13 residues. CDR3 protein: CASKAGSHYGYTF. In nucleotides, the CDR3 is TGTGCCAGTAAGGCAGGCAGCCACTATGGCTACACCTTC.

The CDR3 coding sequence is TGTGCCAGCAGCTTGGGGGCCGGCGGGGACGAGCAGTACTTC. Amino acid sequence: CASSLGAGGDEQYF. The genes are TRBV5-8 and TRBJ2-7; weak D call: TRBD2 (6 bases). This CDR3 has 14 residues. Per germline, CDR1 SGHTS and CDR2 YDEGEE. V was cut by 0 bases and J by 5 bases, with 12 bases left in between.

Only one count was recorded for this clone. The CDR3 nucleotides are TGCGCCAGCAGTGAGAATCTAGCAACAGATACGCAGTATTTT. Residues: CASSENLATDTQYF. This chain connects TRBV10-1 to TRBJ2-3, with D perhaps TRBD2 (5 bases). Germline assignment: CDR1 WNHNN and CDR2 SYGVQD (reference sequence). The CDR3 is 14 amino acids. The germline V and J ends were trimmed by 2 bases and 3 bases, with 9 bases remaining between them.

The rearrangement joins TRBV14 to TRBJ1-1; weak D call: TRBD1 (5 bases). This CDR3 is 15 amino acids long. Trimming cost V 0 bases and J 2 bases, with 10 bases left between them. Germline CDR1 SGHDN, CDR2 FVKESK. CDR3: CASSQDWGPNTEAFF. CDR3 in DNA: TGTGCCAGCAGCCAAGATTGGGGCCCCAACACTGAAGCTTTCTTT. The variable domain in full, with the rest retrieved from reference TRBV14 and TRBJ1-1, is EAGVTQFPSHSVIEKGQTVTLRCDPISGHDNLYWYRRVMGKEIKFLLHFVKESKQDESGMPNNRFLAERTGGTYSTLKVQPAELEDSGVYFCASSQDWGPNTEAFFGQGTRLTVV.

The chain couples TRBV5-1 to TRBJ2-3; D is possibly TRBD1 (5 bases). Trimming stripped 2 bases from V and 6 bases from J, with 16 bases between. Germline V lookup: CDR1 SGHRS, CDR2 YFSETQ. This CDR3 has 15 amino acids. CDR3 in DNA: TGCGCCAGCAGCTTTGGGGCAGGGTTTGGGGATACGCAGTATTTT. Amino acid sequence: CASSFGAGFGDTQYF. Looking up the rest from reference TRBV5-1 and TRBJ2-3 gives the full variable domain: KAGVTQTPRYLIKTRGQQVTLSCSPISGHRSVSWYQQTPGQGLQFLFEYFSETQRNKGNFPGRFSGRQFSNSRSEMNVSTLELGDSALYLCASSFGAGFGDTQYFGPGTRLTVL.

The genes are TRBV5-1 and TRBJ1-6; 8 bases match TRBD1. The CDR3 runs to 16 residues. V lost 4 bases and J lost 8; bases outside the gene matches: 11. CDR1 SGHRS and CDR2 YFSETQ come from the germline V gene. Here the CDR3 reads CASSVPGGVGDSPLHF. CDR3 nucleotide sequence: TGCGCCAGCAGCGTCCCAGGGGGCGTCGGGGATTCACCCCTCCACTTT.

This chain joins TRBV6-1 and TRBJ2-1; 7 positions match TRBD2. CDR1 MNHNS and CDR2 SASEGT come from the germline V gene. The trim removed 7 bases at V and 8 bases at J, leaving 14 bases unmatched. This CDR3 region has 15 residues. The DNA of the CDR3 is TGTGCCAGCATTACCGGGGGGAGCGGGATGGATGAGCAGTTCTTC. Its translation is CASITGGSGMDEQFF.

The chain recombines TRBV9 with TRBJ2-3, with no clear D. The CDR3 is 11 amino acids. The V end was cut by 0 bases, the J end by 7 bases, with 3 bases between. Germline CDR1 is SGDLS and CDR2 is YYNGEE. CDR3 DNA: TGTGCCAGCAGCGTAGCAAATACGCAGTATTTT. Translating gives CASSVANTQYF.

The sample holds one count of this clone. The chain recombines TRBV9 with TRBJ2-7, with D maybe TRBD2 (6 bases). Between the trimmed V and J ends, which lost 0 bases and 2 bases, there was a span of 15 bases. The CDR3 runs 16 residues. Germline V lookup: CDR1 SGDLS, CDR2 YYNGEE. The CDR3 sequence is CASSVGEARLPYEQYF. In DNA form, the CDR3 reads TGTGCCAGCAGCGTAGGGGAGGCCAGACTTCCCTACGAGCAGTACTTC.

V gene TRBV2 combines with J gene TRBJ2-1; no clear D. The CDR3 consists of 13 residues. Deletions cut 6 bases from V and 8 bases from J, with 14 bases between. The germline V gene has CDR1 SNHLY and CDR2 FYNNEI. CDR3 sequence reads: CASRGHLADEQFF. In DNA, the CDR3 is TGTGCCAGCAGGGGTCACTTGGCGGATGAGCAGTTCTTC.

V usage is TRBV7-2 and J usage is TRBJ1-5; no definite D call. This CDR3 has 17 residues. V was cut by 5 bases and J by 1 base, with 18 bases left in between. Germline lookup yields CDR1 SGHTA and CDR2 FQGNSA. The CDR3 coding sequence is TGTGCCAGCAGCCGTATCCCAACATTAAGAAGCAATCAGCCCCAGCATTTT. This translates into CASSRIPTLRSNQPQHF. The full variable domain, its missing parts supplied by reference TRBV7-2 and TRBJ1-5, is GAGVSQSPSNKVTEKGKDVELRCDPISGHTALYWYRQSLGQGLEFLIYFQGNSAPDKSGLPSDRFSAERTGGSVSTLTIQRTQQEDSAVYLCASSRIPTLRSNQPQHFGDGTRLSIL.

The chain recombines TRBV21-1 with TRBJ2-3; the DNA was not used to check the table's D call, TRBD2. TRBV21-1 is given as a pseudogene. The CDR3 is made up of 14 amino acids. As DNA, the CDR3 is TGTGCCAGCAGCAAAGGTACTATTGCAGATACGCAGTATTTT. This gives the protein CASSKGTIADTQYF.

This CDR3 reads CASSLETGSYSNEQFF. The CDR3 nucleotides are TGCGCCAGCAGCTTGGAGACCGGGAGTTACAGCAATGAGCAGTTCTTC. The chain joins TRBV5-1 to TRBJ2-1, with D possibly matching TRBD2 (6 bases). V lost 0 bases to trimming and J lost 6 bases, with 16 bases between them. CDR3 size: 16 residues. Germline CDR1 and CDR2: SGHRS and YFSETQ. The full variable domain, its missing parts supplied by reference TRBV5-1 and TRBJ2-1, is KAGVTQTPRYLIKTRGQQVTLSCSPISGHRSVSWYQQTPGQGLQFLFEYFSETQRNKGNFPGRFSGRQFSNSRSEMNVSTLELGDSALYLCASSLETGSYSNEQFFGPGTRLTVL.

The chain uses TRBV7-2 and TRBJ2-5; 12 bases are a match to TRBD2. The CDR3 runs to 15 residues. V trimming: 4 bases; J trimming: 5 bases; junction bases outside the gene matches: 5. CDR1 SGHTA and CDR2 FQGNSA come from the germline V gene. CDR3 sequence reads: CASSSSGRAYETQYF. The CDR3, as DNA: TGTGCCAGCAGCTCTAGCGGGAGGGCCTATGAGACCCAGTACTTC.

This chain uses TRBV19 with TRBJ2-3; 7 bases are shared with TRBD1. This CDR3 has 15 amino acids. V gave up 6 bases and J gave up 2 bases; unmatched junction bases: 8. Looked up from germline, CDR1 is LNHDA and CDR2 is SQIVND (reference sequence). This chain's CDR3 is CASRIQGKLTDTQYF. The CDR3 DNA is TGTGCCAGTAGGATACAGGGGAAACTCACAGATACGCAGTATTTT.

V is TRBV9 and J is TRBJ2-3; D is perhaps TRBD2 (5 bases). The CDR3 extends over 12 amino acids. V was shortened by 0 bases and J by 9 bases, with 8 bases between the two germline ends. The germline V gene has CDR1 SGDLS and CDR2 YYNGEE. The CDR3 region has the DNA TGTGCCAGCAGCGTAGTACTAGGCACGCAGTATTTT. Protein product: CASSVVLGTQYF.

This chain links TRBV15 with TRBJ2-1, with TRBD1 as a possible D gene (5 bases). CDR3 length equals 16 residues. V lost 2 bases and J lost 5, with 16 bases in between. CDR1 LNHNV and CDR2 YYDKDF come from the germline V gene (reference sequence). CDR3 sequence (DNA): TGTGCCACCAGCAGATCATACATCCAGGGCAACAATGAGCAGTTCTTC. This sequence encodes CATSRSYIQGNNEQFF.

The CDR3 region is CASSLGDFVQFF. In DNA form, the CDR3 reads TGTGCCAGCAGCTTAGGGGACTTCGTGCAGTTCTTC. This chain connects TRBV13 to TRBJ2-1, with D possibly matching TRBD2 (5 bases). The V and J ends lost 0 bases and 12 bases respectively, with 9 bases between them. Per germline, CDR1 PRHDT and CDR2 FYEKMQ (reference sequence). The CDR3 length is 12 residues.

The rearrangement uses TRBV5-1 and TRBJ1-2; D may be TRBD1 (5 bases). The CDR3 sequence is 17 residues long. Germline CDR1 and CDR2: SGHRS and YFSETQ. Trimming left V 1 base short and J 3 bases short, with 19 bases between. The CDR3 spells CASSLSIALGGDYGYTF. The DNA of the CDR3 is TGCGCCAGCAGCTTGTCCATCGCCCTTGGGGGGGACTATGGCTACACCTTC.